The 16 T cell receptor beta chains below come from one sample, sequenced in a study of T cell responses to AZD1222 COVID-19 vaccine. Method: immunoSEQ multiplex PCR; TCRdb's copy keeps in-frame clones and lacks some. The sample holds roughly 120,000 clones, approximately 92% seen once. The sequenced sample was peripheral blood, obtained 28 days after the second AZD1222 dose. Source of these receptors: an adult who received the AZD1222 COVID-19 vaccine.

The V call is TRBV7-9, the J call TRBJ1-3; D remains ambiguous. Trimming took off 5 bases at V and 0 bases at J, with 14 bases between the two ends. The CDR3 spans 16 residues. The germline V gene has CDR1 SEHNR and CDR2 FQNEAQ (reference sequence). This CDR3 is CASSRRSGASGNTIYF. The CDR3 nucleotides are TGTGCCAGCAGCAGAAGATCGGGAGCCTCTGGAAACACCATATATTTT.

The chain uses TRBV3-1 (or the pseudogene TRBV3-2) and TRBJ2-5; 13 nucleotides line up with TRBD2. The CDR3 runs to 16 residues. The germline V gene has CDR1 LGHDT and CDR2 YNNKEL (reference sequence). V dropped 4 bases and J dropped 4; count of bases not matched to a gene: 6. The CDR3 coding sequence is TGTGCCAGCAGCCCCGGACTAGCGGGGGAGGTAGAGACCCAGTACTTC. This gives the protein CASSPGLAGEVETQYF.

The rearrangement links TRBV2 to TRBJ2-3, with D perhaps TRBD2 (6 bases). The CDR3 is 17 amino acids. V lost 3 bases and J 3 bases, leaving 19 bases between the germline ends. Germline V lookup: CDR1 SNHLY, CDR2 FYNNEI. The DNA for the CDR3 is TGTGCCAGCAGTGAGACCCGCTTGCGTAGCGGTACAGATACGCAGTATTTT. Protein sequence: CASSETRLRSGTDTQYF.

The chain links TRBV2 to TRBJ2-7, with 10 bases matching TRBD1. This CDR3 is 14 amino acids long. V trimming: 6 bases; J trimming: 3 bases; junction bases outside the gene matches: 5. Germline V gives CDR1 SNHLY, CDR2 FYNNEI. Here the CDR3 DNA reads TGTGCCAGCAGCTGGACAGGGGGAGACTACGAGCAGTACTTC. This encodes CASSWTGGDYEQYF.

V gene TRBV28 combines with J gene TRBJ1-2; TRBD1 matches 8 bases. CDR1 MDHEN and CDR2 SYDVKM come from the germline V gene. The CDR3 has 14 residues. J gave up 8 bases and V 4 bases, and 9 bases lay outside the gene matches. CDR3 in amino acids: CASSSGQGVRGYTF. The CDR3 DNA reads TGTGCCAGCAGTTCTGGACAGGGAGTGAGGGGCTACACCTTC.

The chain combines TRBV7-6 with TRBJ2-5, with unresolved D. The CDR3 is 13 residues long. Trimming removed 5 bases at V and 2 bases at J, with 9 bases between. Germline V lookup: CDR1 SGHVS, CDR2 FNYEAQ. The CDR3: CASSVSDQETQYF. The DNA for the CDR3 is TGTGCCAGCAGCGTCAGCGATCAAGAGACCCAGTACTTC.

V and J are TRBV7-2 and TRBJ1-1, with TRBD1 as a possible D gene (6 bases). The CDR3 runs 15 residues. V was clipped by 4 bases and J by 0 bases, with 12 bases between them. Germline assignment: CDR1 SGHTA and CDR2 FQGNSA. CDR3 in amino acids: CASSYAQGLNTEAFF. The CDR3 DNA sequence: TGTGCCAGCAGCTACGCCCAGGGGTTGAACACTGAAGCTTTCTTT.

The chain has TRBV21-1 and TRBJ1-3; TRBD1 is the table's D call, not checked against the DNA. TRBV21-1 is a known pseudogene. The CDR3 loop spans 17 amino acids. CDR3 nucleotide sequence: TGTGCCAGCAGCTCAATTCGCCGGGAGACAGGGGGAAACACCATATATTTT. Translated: CASSSIRRETGGNTIYF.

V gene TRBV28 combines with J gene TRBJ1-1, with TRBD1 matching over 7 bases. Germline lookup yields CDR1 MDHEN and CDR2 SYDVKM. The length of the CDR3 is 15 residues. V gave up 4 bases and J gave up 4 bases; unmatched junction bases: 9. The CDR3 region is CASSSSTGKFTEAFF. The CDR3 DNA follows: TGTGCCAGCAGTTCATCGACAGGGAAGTTCACTGAAGCTTTCTTT.

The chain combines TRBV6-2 or TRBV6-3 with TRBJ2-6; 8 bases map to TRBD1. Germline CDR1 and CDR2: MNHEY and SVGEGT. The CDR3 is 17 amino acids. V shed 3 bases and J 4 bases; nucleotides not matched to a gene: 8. CDR3 protein: CASSYGQGALGANVLTF. Written as DNA, the CDR3 is TGTGCCAGCAGTTATGGACAGGGAGCTCTGGGGGCCAACGTCCTGACTTTC.

The rearrangement links TRBV27 to TRBJ2-7, with TRBD1 identical over 7 bases. The length of the CDR3 is 15 residues. Germline values: CDR1 MNHEY, CDR2 SMNVEV (reference sequence). The V segment lost 0 bases and the J segment 5 bases; nucleotides outside the gene matches: 7. The CDR3 sequence is CASSLSGQAFNEQYF. The CDR3 DNA reads TGTGCCAGCAGTTTATCCGGACAGGCCTTTAACGAGCAGTACTTC.

This clone was seen more than once but under ten times. The V call is TRBV7-9, the J call TRBJ2-2; 8 positions match TRBD1. The CDR3 loop spans 14 amino acids. V shed 8 bases, J shed 1 base, and the junction held 3 bases outside the gene matches. Germline CDR1 and CDR2: SEHNR and FQNEAQ (reference sequence). The chain's CDR3 is CASGGQGNTGELFF. The CDR3 region has the DNA TGTGCCAGCGGCGGACAGGGGAACACCGGGGAGCTGTTTTTT.

This chain joins TRBV24-1 and TRBJ2-5; possibly TRBD1 for D (6 bases). Trimming took off 1 base at V and 8 bases at J, with 7 bases between the two ends. The CDR3 contains 12 residues. Per germline, CDR1 KGHDR and CDR2 SFDVKD. The chain's CDR3 is CATSDFGGTQYF. CDR3 coding DNA: TGTGCCACCAGTGATTTTGGGGGCACCCAGTACTTC.

CDR3 sequence (DNA): TGTGCCAGCAGCAGGGGTTACGAGCAGTACTTC. Protein: CASSRGYEQYF. The chain employs TRBV11-3 and TRBJ2-7; D is perhaps TRBD1 (5 bases). The germline V and J ends were trimmed by 5 bases and 4 bases, with 6 bases remaining between them. The CDR3 totals 11 residues. CDR1 is SGHNT and CDR2 is YENEEA in the germline V gene.

The chain is built from TRBV9 and TRBJ1-2; no clear D gene. Trimming left V 4 bases short and J 0 bases short, with 13 bases between. The CDR3 is 15 amino acids. Germline V gene data show CDR1 as SGDLS and CDR2 as YYNGEE. The CDR3 sequence is CASSPYDGPNYGYTF. For the CDR3, the DNA is TGTGCCAGCAGCCCCTACGACGGCCCTAACTATGGCTACACCTTC.

This CDR3 reads CASSGGGSFNEQFF. For the CDR3, the DNA is TGTGCCAGCAGCGGTGGCGGGAGCTTCAATGAGCAGTTCTTC. The V and J genes are TRBV9 and TRBJ2-1; TRBD2 matches at 7 bases. V shed 3 bases, J shed 6 bases, and the junction held 6 bases outside the gene matches. Germline V lookup: CDR1 SGDLS, CDR2 YYNGEE. This CDR3 comprises 14 residues.